Presented here are 23 T cell receptor beta chains from one specimen sequenced in a study of blood T cell repertoires in COVID-19. Libraries were prepared by immunoSEQ multiplex PCR; TCRdb keeps only in-frame clonotypes and omits some of them. Among 200,000 to 250,000 clones listed, about 91% were seen once. The sequencing input was PBMCs or T cells enriched from blood (not recorded which). These TCRs come from a woman aged 45-65 years with acute COVID-19.

The chain combines TRBV3-1 (or the pseudogene TRBV3-2) with TRBJ1-2; D is ambiguous. In germline, CDR1 is LGHDT, CDR2 YNNKEL (reference sequence). The ends were cut back, 2 bases at V and 4 bases at J, with 11 bases in the middle. There are 14 residues in the CDR3. The CDR3 nucleotides are TGTGCCAGCAGCCAAAGTCGCCAGGCCTATGGCTACACCTTC. The encoded protein is CASSQSRQAYGYTF.

The chain uses TRBV27 and TRBJ2-1, with 16 bases matching TRBD2. There are 18 residues in the CDR3. Germline V CDR1 and CDR2: MNHEY, SMNVEV (reference sequence). Trimming cost V 4 bases and J 9 bases; bases outside gene matches: 12. For the CDR3, the DNA is TGTGCCAGCAGTTCCCCTGCCCCCGGGACTAGCGGGAGGGGTGAGCAGTTCTTC. This sequence encodes CASSSPAPGTSGRGEQFF.

This chain joins TRBV20-1 and TRBJ1-4, with D possibly matching TRBD1 (5 bases). V was cut by 6 bases and J by 8 bases, with 10 bases left in between. The CDR3 runs to 11 residues. Germline lookup yields CDR1 DFQATT and CDR2 SNEGSKA (reference sequence). The CDR3 DNA reads as TGCAGTGCCATGACAGTCGAAAAACTGTTTTTT. It yields the protein CSAMTVEKLFF.

V and J are TRBV1 and TRBJ2-2; the D call in the table, TRBD2, was not verified against the DNA. TRBV1 is shown as a pseudogene. CDR3 size: 13 residues. The CDR3 coding sequence is TGCACCAGCAGCCAAGTTCGGTCCGGGGAGCTGTTTTTT. This codes for CTSSQVRSGELFF.

This clone was observed a few times. The V call is TRBV7-2, the J call TRBJ2-6; TRBD2 might be the D (6 bases). Germline CDR1 SGHTA, CDR2 FQGNSA. CDR3 length: 19 amino acids. V was shortened by 1 base and J by 0 bases, with 16 bases between the two germline ends. The CDR3 loop is CASSLESRGKSSGANVLTF. In DNA form, the CDR3 reads TGTGCCAGCAGCTTAGAAAGTCGGGGGAAGAGCTCTGGGGCCAACGTCCTGACTTTC.

CDR3 nucleotides: TGTGCCAGCAGTTGGCACAGAGATAATGAAAAACTGTTTTTT. Residues: CASSWHRDNEKLFF. The chain uses TRBV6-6 and TRBJ1-4; unclear D gene. The CDR3 has 14 amino acids. The V gene lost 4 bases and the J gene lost 4 bases, with 10 bases spanning the gap. Germline V gene lookup returns CDR1 MNHNY and CDR2 SVGAGI (reference sequence).

This rearrangement joins TRBV29-1 to TRBJ2-7, with 9 bases identical to TRBD1. CDR1 SQVTM and CDR2 ANQGSEA come from the germline V gene. Germline trimming cut 5 bases from V and 0 bases from J; bases unmatched to any gene: 2. The CDR3 covers 13 residues. The CDR3 DNA reads as TGCAGCGTTACGACAGGGGGCTCCTACGAGCAGTACTTC. Translated, it gives CSVTTGGSYEQYF.

This clone was seen more than once but under ten times. The gene calls are TRBV27 and TRBJ1-5; D perhaps matches TRBD1 (6 bases). Per the germline V gene, CDR1 is MNHEY and CDR2 is SMNVEV (reference sequence). The CDR3 extends over 15 amino acids. The germline V and J ends were trimmed by 6 bases and 4 bases, with 16 bases remaining between them. The CDR3 region is CASSSRDTFNQPQHF. The CDR3 DNA follows: TGTGCCAGCAGCTCAAGGGACACCTTTAATCAGCCCCAGCATTTT.

The genes are TRBV29-1 and TRBJ1-4; 9 bases align to TRBD1. Per the germline V gene, CDR1 is SQVTM and CDR2 is ANQGSEA. J gave up 10 bases and V 3 bases, and 18 bases lay outside the gene matches. The CDR3 has 17 residues. CDR3 bases: TGCAGCGTTGAGTTGGGGACAGGGTCTGTGGGGAGAGGAAAACTGTTTTTT. Its translation is CSVELGTGSVGRGKLFF.

The gene calls are TRBV6-5 and TRBJ1-2; 7 bases agree with TRBD1. V shed 5 bases, J shed 8 bases, and the junction held 14 bases outside the gene matches. The CDR3 is 15 residues long. Germline V gene sequence: CDR1 MNHEY, CDR2 SVGAGI. CDR3 coding DNA: TGTGCCAGCAGTAACCTGTTACAGGGGTGGCGGGGCTACACCTTC. This codes for CASSNLLQGWRGYTF.

V and J are TRBV7-9 and TRBJ2-1; 7 bases map to TRBD1. V gave up 0 bases and J gave up 4 bases; unmatched junction bases: 3. The CDR3 has 15 amino acids. CDR1 is SEHNR, CDR2 FQNEAQ, per germline (reference sequence). The CDR3 loop reads CASSLAGTAYNEQFF. CDR3 DNA sequence: TGTGCCAGCAGCTTAGCCGGGACAGCTTACAATGAGCAGTTCTTC.

The chain joins TRBV19 to TRBJ2-7, with 10 bases that match TRBD2. V lost 5 bases, J lost 6 bases, and 7 bases stayed unmatched. CDR3 length equals 14 residues. Germline V gene data show CDR1 as LNHDA and CDR2 as SQIVND (reference sequence). CDR3 residues: CASSPTSGAGEQYF. In DNA form, the CDR3 reads TGTGCCAGTAGTCCAACTAGCGGGGCCGGCGAGCAGTACTTC.

The chain has TRBV29-1 and TRBJ2-1; 9 nucleotides align to TRBD2. V lost 7 bases and J lost 4; bases outside the gene matches: 5. Germline V gene sequence: CDR1 SQVTM, CDR2 ANQGSEA. This CDR3 contains 13 residues. CDR3 loop: CSGTTSGYNEQFF. The CDR3 DNA is TGCAGCGGCACGACTAGCGGTTACAATGAGCAGTTCTTC.

The V gene is TRBV7-3, the J gene TRBJ2-7, with TRBD2 matching over 7 bases. The CDR3 totals 15 residues. CDR1 is SGHTA, CDR2 FQGTGA, per germline. The V gene end was trimmed by 1 base and the J gene end by 2 bases; junction bases not matched to a gene: 5. The CDR3 loop reads CASSLNPSGAYEQYF. CDR3 sequence (DNA): TGTGCCAGCAGCTTAAACCCTAGCGGCGCCTACGAGCAGTACTTC.

This clone was seen ten or more times. The rearrangement uses TRBV28 and TRBJ1-5; 9 bases map to TRBD1. Germline values: CDR1 MDHEN, CDR2 SYDVKM. The CDR3 sequence is 14 residues long. The V segment lost 4 bases and the J segment 4 bases; nucleotides outside the gene matches: 2. CDR3 amino acids: CASSSGTGNQPQHF. The CDR3, as DNA: TGTGCCAGCAGTTCCGGGACAGGGAATCAGCCCCAGCATTTT.

This clone occurred a few times. The chain carries TRBV7-2 and TRBJ2-3, with D possibly matching TRBD2 (6 bases). Germline V CDR1 and CDR2: SGHTA, FQGNSA. V lost 5 bases and J 7 bases, leaving 19 bases between the germline ends. The CDR3 length is 15 residues. CDR3 residues: CASSQAFGRMHTQYF. CDR3 sequence (DNA): TGTGCCAGCAGCCAGGCCTTTGGGAGGATGCATACGCAGTATTTT.

This clone was picked up one time. The chain carries TRBV27 and TRBJ2-1, with a tentative D call TRBD1 (6 bases). The CDR3 loop spans 14 amino acids. V was trimmed by 8 bases and J by 6 bases, leaving 17 bases between them. The V gene's germline CDR1 is MNHEY and CDR2 SMNVEV (reference sequence). The CDR3 coding sequence is TGTGCCAGCTCTTGGGCAGGGGCGCTCAATGAGCAGTTCTTC. It is translated as CASSWAGALNEQFF.

The rearrangement uses TRBV19 and TRBJ1-3; 8 bases map to TRBD1. This CDR3 is 16 amino acids long. CDR1 is LNHDA, CDR2 SQIVND, per germline (reference sequence). The ends lost 4 bases at V and 4 bases at J; junction bases unmatched: 9. CDR3: CASSKDRGSAGNTIYF. The CDR3 DNA reads TGTGCCAGTAGTAAAGACAGGGGATCAGCCGGAAACACCATATATTTT.

The V and J genes are TRBV30 and TRBJ2-6; the D gene is possibly TRBD2 (5 bases). V was cut by 2 bases and J by 2 bases, with 13 bases left in between. This CDR3 is built from 16 residues. Germline V gene sequence: CDR1 GTSNPN, CDR2 SVGIG (reference sequence). CDR3 coding DNA: TGTGCCTGGAGTTCAGGACTCGGACCTGGGGCCAACGTCCTGACTTTC. It is translated as CAWSSGLGPGANVLTF.

This chain links TRBV6-5 with TRBJ1-5; unclear D gene. CDR1 and CDR2 (germline): MNHEY, SVGAGI. The V end lost 6 bases, the J end lost 3 bases, and 12 bases lay between the germline ends. The CDR3 length is 14 residues. CDR3 bases: TGTGCCAGCAGCTCGGGGATAATCAATCAGCCCCAGCATTTT. This gives the protein CASSSGIINQPQHF.

J is TRBJ2-7 and V is TRBV9; 7 bases agree with TRBD2. Germline lookup yields CDR1 SGDLS and CDR2 YYNGEE. The CDR3 covers 14 residues. V lost 2 bases to trimming and J lost 1 base; unmatched junction nucleotides: 3. The DNA for the CDR3 is TGTGCCAGCAGCGTGGCGGGAGCGTCCTACGAGCAGTACTTC. Protein: CASSVAGASYEQYF.

The chain employs TRBV5-1 and TRBJ1-3, with 11 bases lining up with TRBD1. The J segment lost 4 bases and the V segment lost 4 bases, leaving 13 bases of the junction unmatched. CDR1 and CDR2 (germline): SGHRS, YFSETQ. This CDR3 spans 18 amino acids. The chain's CDR3 is CASSPVGRTGGTGNTIYF. In nucleotides, the CDR3 is TGCGCCAGCAGCCCTGTGGGGAGGACAGGGGGCACAGGAAACACCATATATTTT.

As for this clone: One end of the junction does not line up with germline, which may come from a read error. The CDR3 spells CASSLATGLNAEAFF. CDR3 sequence (DNA): TGTGCCAGCAGCTTAGCTACAGGCTTGAACGCTGAAGCTTTCTTT. This chain connects TRBV7-2 to TRBJ1-1; possibly TRBD1 for D (5 bases). The CDR3 covers 15 residues. Per the germline V gene, CDR1 is SGHTA and CDR2 is FQGNSA.